This T cell receptor beta chain was identified during a study of T-cell memory formation after mild COVID-19. Study-level information: TCR clusters showed largely donor specificity. Findings and limits, study-wide: SARS-CoV-2 specificity of second-wave clones peaking day 37 was unconfirmed. Memory from before infection featured some responding clones, which suggests cross-reactive memory joined.

In TCRdb, the 5' RACE reads were re-called with MiXCR into one record per CDR3 protein. The profile covers about 340,000 distinct CDR3 sequences, with about 21% appearing a single time and around 13% taken by the ten largest. A word on this clonotype: Its antigen is undetermined.

Germline lookup yields CDR1 GTSNPN and CDR2 SVGIG (reference sequence). The CDR3 has 15 amino acids. Trimming took off 6 bases at V and 3 bases at J, with 21 bases between the two ends. The origin of this receptor is an adult woman who had mild COVID-19 (a few samples of this study predate the infection). Cell type and time point are not known. The specimen was PBMCs or a T cell subset sorted from them (not recorded which). The chain carries TRBV30 and TRBJ2-7; possibly TRBD2 for D (5 bases). CDR3 sequence reads: CACLSFKTSGYEQYF. CDR3 nucleotide sequence: TGTGCCTGTCTCTCTTTCAAGACGAGCGGCTACGAGCAGTACTTC.